The source of this TCR beta chain is a study of control samples from healthy donors and cancer patients. Method: immunoSEQ multiplex PCR; TCRdb's copy keeps in-frame clones and lacks some. The data show around 190,000 clones, 90% seen once. After removal of 5 bases from V and 11 bases from J, the junction contained 3 bases not matched to a gene. The CDR3 length is 11 residues. CDR1 and CDR2 from the germline V gene are SNHLY and FYNNEI. The TCR was taken from a woman aged 50 to 65 in good health. Sequenced material: blood. The genes are TRBV2 and TRBJ2-1; 7 bases fit TRBD2. CDR3 nucleotide sequence: TGTGCCAGCAGTAGACTAGCAAAGCAGTTCTTC. Its protein is CASSRLAKQFF.